This TCR beta chain was retrieved from a study of shared clonotypes between healthy human individuals. About the research overall: CD4 naive and memory got three plates each, CD8 naive two, CD8 memory one.

The CDR3 runs 17 residues. V lost 5 bases and J 0 bases, leaving 20 bases between the germline ends. Germline CDR1 and CDR2: SEHNR and FQNEAQ (reference sequence). Points from the study as a whole: Across a handful of donors, naive CD4 shared roughly 5.1%, naive CD8 under 4%, memory CD4 approximately 2.5%, memory CD8 more than 0.35%.

Samples underwent the assay at deep level. Splitting of each subset's genomic DNA was done evenly across several immunoSEQ plates. The repertoire was sequenced with immunoSEQ multiplex PCR; TCRdb's copy has only in-frame clones and lacks some. The sample carries roughly 1.5 million clones, about 98% recorded once. Regarding this clone: What it binds is unknown.

The source of this sequence is a man aged 25 to 40 in good health. Source material: naive CD4+ T cells sorted from blood. Subset reported: CD45RA+ positively selected. This chain links TRBV7-9 with TRBJ2-7; TRBD1 is a possible D gene (6 bases). The CDR3 loop is CASSGAIDRKNSYEQYF. CDR3 nucleotides: TGTGCCAGCAGCGGAGCCATAGACAGGAAAAACTCCTACGAGCAGTACTTC.